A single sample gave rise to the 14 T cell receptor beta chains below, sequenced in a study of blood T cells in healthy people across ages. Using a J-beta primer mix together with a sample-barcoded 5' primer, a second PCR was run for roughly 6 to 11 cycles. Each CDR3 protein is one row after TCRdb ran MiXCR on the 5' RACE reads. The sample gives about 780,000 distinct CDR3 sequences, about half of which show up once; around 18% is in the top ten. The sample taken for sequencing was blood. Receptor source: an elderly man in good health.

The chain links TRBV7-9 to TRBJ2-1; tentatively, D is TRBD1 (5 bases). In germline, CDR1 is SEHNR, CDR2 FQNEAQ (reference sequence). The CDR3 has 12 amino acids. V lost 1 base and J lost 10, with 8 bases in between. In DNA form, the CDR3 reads TGTGCCAGCAGCTTAGGACCAGGGGAGCAGTTCTTC. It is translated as CASSLGPGEQFF. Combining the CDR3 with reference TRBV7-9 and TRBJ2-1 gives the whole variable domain DTGVSQNPRHKITKRGQNVTFRCDPISEHNRLYWYRQTLGQGPEFLTYFQNEAQLEKSRLLSDRFSAERPKGSFSTLEIQRTEQGDSAMYLCASSLGPGEQFFGPGTRLTVL.

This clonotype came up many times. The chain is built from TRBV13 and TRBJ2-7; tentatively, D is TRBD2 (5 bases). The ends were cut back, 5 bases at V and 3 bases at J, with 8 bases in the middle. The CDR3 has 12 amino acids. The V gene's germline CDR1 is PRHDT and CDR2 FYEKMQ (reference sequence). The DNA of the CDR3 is TGTGCCAGCAGCCTAGACTACTACGAGCAGTACTTC. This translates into CASSLDYYEQYF.

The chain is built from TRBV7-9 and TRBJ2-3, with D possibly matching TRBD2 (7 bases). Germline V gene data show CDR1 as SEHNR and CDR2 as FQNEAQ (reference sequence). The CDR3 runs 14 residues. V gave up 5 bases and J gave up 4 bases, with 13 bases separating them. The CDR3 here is CASSPGGPPDTQYF. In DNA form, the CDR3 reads TGTGCCAGCAGCCCGGGGGGCCCCCCAGATACGCAGTATTTT.

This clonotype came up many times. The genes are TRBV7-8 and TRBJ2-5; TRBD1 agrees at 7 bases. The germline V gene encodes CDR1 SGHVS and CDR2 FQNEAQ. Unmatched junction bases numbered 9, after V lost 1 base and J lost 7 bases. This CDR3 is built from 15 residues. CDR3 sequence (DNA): TGTGCCAGCAGCTTAGGAGGAAGACAGGGTGGGACCCAGTACTTC. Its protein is CASSLGGRQGGTQYF.

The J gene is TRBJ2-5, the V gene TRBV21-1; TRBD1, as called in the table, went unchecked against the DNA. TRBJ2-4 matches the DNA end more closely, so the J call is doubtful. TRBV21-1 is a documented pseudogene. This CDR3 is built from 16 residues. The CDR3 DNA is TGTGCCAGCAGCAAGACCGGGACAAATAGAAAAAACATTCAGTACTTC. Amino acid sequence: CASSKTGTNRKNIQYF.

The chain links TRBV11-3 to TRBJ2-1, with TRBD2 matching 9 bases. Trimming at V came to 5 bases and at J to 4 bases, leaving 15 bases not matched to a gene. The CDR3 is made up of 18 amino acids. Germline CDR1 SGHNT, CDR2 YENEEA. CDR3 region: CASSPIFAGGPLYNEQFF. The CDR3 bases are TGTGCCAGCAGCCCCATTTTTGCGGGAGGGCCGTTATACAATGAGCAGTTCTTC.

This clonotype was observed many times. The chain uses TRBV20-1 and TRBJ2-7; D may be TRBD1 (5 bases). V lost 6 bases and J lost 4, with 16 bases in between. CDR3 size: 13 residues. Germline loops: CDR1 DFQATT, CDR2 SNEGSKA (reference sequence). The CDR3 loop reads CSAPDQGFYEQYF. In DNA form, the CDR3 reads TGCAGTGCCCCAGATCAGGGATTTTACGAGCAGTACTTC.

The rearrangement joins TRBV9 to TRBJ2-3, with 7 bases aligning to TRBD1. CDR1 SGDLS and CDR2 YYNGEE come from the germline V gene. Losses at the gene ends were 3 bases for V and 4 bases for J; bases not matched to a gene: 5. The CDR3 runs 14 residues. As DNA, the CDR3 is TGTGCCAGCAGCGCTACCGGGACAGCAGATACGCAGTATTTT. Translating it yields CASSATGTADTQYF.

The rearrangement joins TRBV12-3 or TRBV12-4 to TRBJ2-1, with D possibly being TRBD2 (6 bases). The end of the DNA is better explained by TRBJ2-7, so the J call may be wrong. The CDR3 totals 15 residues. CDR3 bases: TGTGCCAGCAGTTTAAATGTCTGGACTAACTCCGAGCAGTACTTC. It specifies CASSLNVWTNSEQYF.

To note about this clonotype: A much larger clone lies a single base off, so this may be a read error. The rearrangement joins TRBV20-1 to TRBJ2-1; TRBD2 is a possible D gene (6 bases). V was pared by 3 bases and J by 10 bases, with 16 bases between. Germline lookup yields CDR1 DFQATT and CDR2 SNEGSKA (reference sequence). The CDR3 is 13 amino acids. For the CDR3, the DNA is TGCAGTGCTAGTGTAAGCGGGTGGTACGAGCAGTTCTTC. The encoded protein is CSASVSGWYEQFF.

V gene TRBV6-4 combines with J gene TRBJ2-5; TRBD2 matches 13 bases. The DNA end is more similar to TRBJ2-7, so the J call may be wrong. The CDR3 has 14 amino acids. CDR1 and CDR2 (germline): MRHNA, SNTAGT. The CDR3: CASSELAGGYEQYF. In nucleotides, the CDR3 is TGTGCCAGCAGTGAACTAGCGGGAGGGTACGAGCAGTACTTC.

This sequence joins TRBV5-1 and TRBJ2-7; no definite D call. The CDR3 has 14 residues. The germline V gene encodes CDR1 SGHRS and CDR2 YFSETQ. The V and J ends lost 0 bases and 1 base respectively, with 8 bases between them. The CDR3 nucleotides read TGCGCCAGCAGCTTGGCCCCGGCTTCCTACGAGCAGTACTTC. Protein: CASSLAPASYEQYF. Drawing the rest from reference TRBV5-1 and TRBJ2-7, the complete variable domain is KAGVTQTPRYLIKTRGQQVTLSCSPISGHRSVSWYQQTPGQGLQFLFEYFSETQRNKGNFPGRFSGRQFSNSRSEMNVSTLELGDSALYLCASSLAPASYEQYFGPGTRLTVT.

CDR3 sequence: CASSFGRQGIGETQYF. The CDR3 DNA reads TGTGCCAGCAGCTTTGGGAGGCAAGGTATAGGAGAGACCCAGTACTTC. The rearrangement joins TRBV7-9 to TRBJ2-5; maybe TRBD2 (6 bases). CDR3 length: 16 residues. The germline V and J ends were trimmed by 3 bases and 4 bases, with 18 bases remaining between them. The germline V gene has CDR1 SEHNR and CDR2 FQNEAQ (reference sequence).

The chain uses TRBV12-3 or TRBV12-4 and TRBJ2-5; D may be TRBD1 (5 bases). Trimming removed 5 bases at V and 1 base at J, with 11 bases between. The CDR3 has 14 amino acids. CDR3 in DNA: TGTGCCAGCAGTATGGACACCGTCCAAGAGACCCAGTACTTC. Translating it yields CASSMDTVQETQYF.